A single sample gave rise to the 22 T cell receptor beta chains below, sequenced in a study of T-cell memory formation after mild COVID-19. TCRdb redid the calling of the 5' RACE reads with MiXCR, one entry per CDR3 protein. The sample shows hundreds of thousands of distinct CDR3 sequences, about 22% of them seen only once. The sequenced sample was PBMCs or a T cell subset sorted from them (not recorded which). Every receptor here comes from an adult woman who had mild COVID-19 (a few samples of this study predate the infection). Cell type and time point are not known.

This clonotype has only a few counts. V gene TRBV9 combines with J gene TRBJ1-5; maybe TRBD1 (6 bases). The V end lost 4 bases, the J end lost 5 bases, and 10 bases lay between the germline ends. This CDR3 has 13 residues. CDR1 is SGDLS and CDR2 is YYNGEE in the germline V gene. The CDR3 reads CASSPSGDQPQHF. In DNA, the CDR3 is TGTGCCAGCAGCCCATCAGGGGATCAGCCCCAGCATTTT.

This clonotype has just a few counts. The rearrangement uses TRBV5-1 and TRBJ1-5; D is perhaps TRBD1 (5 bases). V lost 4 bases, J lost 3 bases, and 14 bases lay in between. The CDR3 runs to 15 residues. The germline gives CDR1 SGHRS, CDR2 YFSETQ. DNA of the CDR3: TGCGCCAGCAGCCCAAACGGGGCTTCCAATCAGCCCCAGCATTTT. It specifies CASSPNGASNQPQHF.

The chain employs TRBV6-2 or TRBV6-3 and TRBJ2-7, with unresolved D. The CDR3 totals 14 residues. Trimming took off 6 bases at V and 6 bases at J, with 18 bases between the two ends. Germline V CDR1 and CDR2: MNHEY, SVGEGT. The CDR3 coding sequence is TGTGCCAGCAGCGCCAACTACGTAGTGAGCGAGCAGTACTTC. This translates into CASSANYVVSEQYF.

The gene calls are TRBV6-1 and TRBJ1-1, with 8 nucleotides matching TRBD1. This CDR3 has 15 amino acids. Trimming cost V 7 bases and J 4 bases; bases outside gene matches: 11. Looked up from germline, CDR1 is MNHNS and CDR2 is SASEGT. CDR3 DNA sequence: TGTGCCAGCATGCCGGGACAGGCGCTACCCACTGAAGCTTTCTTT. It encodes CASMPGQALPTEAFF.

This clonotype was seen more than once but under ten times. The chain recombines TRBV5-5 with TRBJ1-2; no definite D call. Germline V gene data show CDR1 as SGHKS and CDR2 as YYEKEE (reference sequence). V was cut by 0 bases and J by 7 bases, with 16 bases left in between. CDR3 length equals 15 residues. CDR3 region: CASSLAPGRSVGYTF. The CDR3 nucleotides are TGTGCCAGCAGCTTGGCCCCGGGGAGGTCGGTTGGCTACACCTTC.

The DNA for the CDR3 is TGTGCCACCAGTGATGGGACAGCGTGGGAAGGAGAAAAACTGTTTTTT. Its protein is CATSDGTAWEGEKLFF. The V call is TRBV24-1, the J call TRBJ1-4; 7 nucleotides agree with TRBD1. CDR1 is KGHDR, CDR2 SFDVKD, per germline. The CDR3 totals 16 residues. J gave up 8 bases and V 3 bases, and 11 bases lay outside the gene matches.

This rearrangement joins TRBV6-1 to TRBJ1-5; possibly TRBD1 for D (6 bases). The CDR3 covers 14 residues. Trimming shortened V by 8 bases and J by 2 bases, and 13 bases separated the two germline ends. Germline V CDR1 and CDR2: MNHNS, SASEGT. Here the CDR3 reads CASGDRLGNQPQHF. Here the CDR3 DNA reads TGTGCCAGCGGAGACAGGTTGGGCAATCAGCCCCAGCATTTT.

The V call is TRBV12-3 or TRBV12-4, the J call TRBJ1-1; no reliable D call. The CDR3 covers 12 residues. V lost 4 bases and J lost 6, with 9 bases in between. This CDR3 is CASSSGLAEAFF. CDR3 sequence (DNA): TGTGCCAGCAGTTCAGGTCTAGCTGAAGCTTTCTTT.

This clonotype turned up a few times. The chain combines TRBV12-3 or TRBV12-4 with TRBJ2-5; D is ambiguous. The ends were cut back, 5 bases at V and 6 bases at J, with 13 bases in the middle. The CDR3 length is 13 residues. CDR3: CASSLEALKTQYF. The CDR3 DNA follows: TGTGCCAGCAGTCTAGAAGCCCTCAAGACCCAGTACTTC.

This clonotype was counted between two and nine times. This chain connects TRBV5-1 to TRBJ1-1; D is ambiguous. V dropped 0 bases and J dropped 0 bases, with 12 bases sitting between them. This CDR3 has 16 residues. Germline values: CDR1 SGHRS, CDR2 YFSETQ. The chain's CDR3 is CASSLGGRDMNTEAFF. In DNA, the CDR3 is TGCGCCAGCAGCTTGGGGGGTCGAGACATGAACACTGAAGCTTTCTTT. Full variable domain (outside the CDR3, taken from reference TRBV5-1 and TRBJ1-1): KAGVTQTPRYLIKTRGQQVTLSCSPISGHRSVSWYQQTPGQGLQFLFEYFSETQRNKGNFPGRFSGRQFSNSRSEMNVSTLELGDSALYLCASSLGGRDMNTEAFFGQGTRLTVV.

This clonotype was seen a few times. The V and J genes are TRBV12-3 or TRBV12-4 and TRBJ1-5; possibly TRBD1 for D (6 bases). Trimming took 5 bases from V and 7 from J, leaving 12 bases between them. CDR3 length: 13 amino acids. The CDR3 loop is CASSPGQIQPQHF. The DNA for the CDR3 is TGTGCCAGCAGTCCCGGACAGATACAGCCCCAGCATTTT.

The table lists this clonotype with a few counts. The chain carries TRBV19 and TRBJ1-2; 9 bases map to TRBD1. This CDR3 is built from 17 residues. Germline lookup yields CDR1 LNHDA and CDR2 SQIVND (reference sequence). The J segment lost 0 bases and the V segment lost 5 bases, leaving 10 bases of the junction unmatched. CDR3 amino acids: CASSDRDRVYTNYGYTF. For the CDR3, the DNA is TGTGCCAGTAGTGACCGGGACAGGGTCTATACTAACTATGGCTACACCTTC.

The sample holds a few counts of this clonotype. In DNA, the CDR3 is TGTGCCAGCTCACCACTCCCGGGGGGTGAAGCTTTCTTT. Its protein is CASSPLPGGEAFF. The chain employs TRBV18 and TRBJ1-1; maybe TRBD1 (5 bases). From germline, CDR1 is KGHSH and CDR2 LQKENI. Trimming took 1 base from V and 7 from J, leaving 10 bases between them. The CDR3 totals 13 residues.

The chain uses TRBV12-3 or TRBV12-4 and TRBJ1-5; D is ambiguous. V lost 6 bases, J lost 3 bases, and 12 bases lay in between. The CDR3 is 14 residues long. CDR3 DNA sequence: TGTGCCAGCAGGCCCCCGGGGATCAATCAGCCCCAGCATTTT. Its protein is CASRPPGINQPQHF.

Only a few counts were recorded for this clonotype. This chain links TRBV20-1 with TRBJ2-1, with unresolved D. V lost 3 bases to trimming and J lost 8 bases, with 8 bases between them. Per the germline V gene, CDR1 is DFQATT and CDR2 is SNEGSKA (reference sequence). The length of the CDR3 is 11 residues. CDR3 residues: CSASGGHEQFF. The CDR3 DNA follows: TGCAGTGCTAGTGGCGGACATGAGCAGTTCTTC.

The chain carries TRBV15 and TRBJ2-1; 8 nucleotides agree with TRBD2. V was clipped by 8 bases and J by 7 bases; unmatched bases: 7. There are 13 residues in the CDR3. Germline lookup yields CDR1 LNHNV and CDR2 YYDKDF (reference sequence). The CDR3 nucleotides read TGTGCCACCTCCGAGCGGGAGTCAAATGAGCAGTTCTTC. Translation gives CATSERESNEQFF.

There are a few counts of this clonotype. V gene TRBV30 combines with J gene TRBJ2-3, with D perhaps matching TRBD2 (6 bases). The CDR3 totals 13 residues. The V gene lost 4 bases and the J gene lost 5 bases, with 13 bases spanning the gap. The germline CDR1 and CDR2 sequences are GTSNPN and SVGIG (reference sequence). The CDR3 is CAWTRDSGDTQYF. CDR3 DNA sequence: TGTGCCTGGACCCGGGACTCCGGAGATACGCAGTATTTT.

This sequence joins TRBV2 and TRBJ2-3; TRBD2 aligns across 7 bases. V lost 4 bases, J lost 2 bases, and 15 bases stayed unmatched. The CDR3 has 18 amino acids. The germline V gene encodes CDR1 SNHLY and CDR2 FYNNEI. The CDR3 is CASSVDPRGGVTTDTQYF. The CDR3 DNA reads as TGTGCCAGCAGTGTCGACCCTCGTGGGGGGGTAACCACAGATACGCAGTATTTT.

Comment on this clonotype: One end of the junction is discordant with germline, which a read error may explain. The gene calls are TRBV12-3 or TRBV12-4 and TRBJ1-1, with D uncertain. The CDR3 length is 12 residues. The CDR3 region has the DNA TGTGCCAGCACTTTATGGAGGACTGAAGCTTTCTTT. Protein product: CASTLWRTEAFF.

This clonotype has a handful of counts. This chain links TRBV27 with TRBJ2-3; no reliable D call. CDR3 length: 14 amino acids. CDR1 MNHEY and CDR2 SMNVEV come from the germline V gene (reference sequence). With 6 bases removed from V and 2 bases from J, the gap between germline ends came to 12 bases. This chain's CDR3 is CASSLGPYTDTQYF. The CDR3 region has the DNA TGTGCCAGCAGCCTCGGGCCGTACACAGATACGCAGTATTTT.

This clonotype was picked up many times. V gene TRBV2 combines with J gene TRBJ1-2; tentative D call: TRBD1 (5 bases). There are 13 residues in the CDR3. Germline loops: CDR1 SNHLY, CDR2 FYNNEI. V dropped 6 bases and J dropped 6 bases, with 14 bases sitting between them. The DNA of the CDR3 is TGTGCCAGCAGCCTCCTTATCAGGGATGGCTACACCTTC. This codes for CASSLLIRDGYTF.

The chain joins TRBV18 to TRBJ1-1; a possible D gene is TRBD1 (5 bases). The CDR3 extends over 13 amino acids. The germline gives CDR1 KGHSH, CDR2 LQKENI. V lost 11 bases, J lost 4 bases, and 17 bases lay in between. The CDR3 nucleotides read TGTGCCTCATTTTACGGGGGGGGCACTGAAGCTTTCTTT. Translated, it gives CASFYGGGTEAFF.